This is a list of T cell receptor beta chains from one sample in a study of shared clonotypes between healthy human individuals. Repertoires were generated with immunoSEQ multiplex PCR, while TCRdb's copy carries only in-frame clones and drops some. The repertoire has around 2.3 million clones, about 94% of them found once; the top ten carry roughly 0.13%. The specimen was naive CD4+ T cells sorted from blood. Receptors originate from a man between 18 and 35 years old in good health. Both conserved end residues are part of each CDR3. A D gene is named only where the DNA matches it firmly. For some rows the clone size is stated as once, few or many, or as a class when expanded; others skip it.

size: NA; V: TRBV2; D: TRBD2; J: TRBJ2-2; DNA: TGTGCCATCTCTAGCGGGACCGGGGAGCTGTTTTTT; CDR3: CAISSGTGELFF
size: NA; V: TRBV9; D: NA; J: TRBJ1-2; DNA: TGTGCCAGCAGTTTCGGGGGCTATGGCTACACCTTC; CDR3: CASSFGGYGYTF
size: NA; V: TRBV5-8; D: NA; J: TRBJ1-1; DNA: TGTGCCAGCAGCTTGTGGGGTCGAGGGACTGAAGCTTTCTTT; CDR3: CASSLWGRGTEAFF
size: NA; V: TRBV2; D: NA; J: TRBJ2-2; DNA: TGTGCCACCCGGGAGAACACCGGGGAGCTGTTTTTT; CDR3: CATRENTGELFF
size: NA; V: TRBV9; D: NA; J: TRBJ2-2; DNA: TGTGCCAGCAGCGTAGAGTCAGGGCATCCCGGGGAGCTGTTTTTT; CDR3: CASSVESGHPGELFF
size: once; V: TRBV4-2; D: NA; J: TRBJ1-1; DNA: TGTGCCAGCAGCCGAGAGGGGGGCCCGAACACTGAAGCTTTCTTT; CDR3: CASSREGGPNTEAFF
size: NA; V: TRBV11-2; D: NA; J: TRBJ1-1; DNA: TGTGCCAGCAGCTTATCCCGGCTTGAAGCTTTCTTT; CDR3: CASSLSRLEAFF
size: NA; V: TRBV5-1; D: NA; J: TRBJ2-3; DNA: TGCGCCAGCAGCTTGGATCGAGATACGCAGTATTTT; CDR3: CASSLDRDTQYF
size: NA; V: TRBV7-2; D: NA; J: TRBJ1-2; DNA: TGTGCCAGCAGCTTAGCCGACGGCCCGCGCTATGGCTACACCTTC; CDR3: CASSLADGPRYGYTF
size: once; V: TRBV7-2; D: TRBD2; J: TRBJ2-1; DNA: TGTGCCAGCAGATCAGCTAGCGGGTGGAGGGCGAATGAGCAGTTCTTC; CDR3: CASRSASGWRANEQFF
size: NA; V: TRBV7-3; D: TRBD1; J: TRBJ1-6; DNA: TGTGCCAGCAGCTCCACAGGGGGTTCACCCCTCCACTTT; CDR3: CASSSTGGSPLHF
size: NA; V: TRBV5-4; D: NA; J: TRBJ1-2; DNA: TGTGCCAGCAGCTTGGTCAGGGGCGCCATTGATAACTATGGCTACACCTTC; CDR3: CASSLVRGAIDNYGYTF
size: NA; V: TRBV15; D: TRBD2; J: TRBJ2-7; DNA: TGTGCCACCAGCAGAGATAAGGGGACTAGAATGGGCGAGCAGTACTTC; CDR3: CATSRDKGTRMGEQYF
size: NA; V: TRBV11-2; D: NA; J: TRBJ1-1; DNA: TGTGCCAGCAGCTTAGTACTGAACACTGAAGCTTTCTTT; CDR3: CASSLVLNTEAFF
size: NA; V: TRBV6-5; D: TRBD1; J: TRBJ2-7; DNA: TGTGCCAGCAGTTACTCTCCGACAGGGAATGTAAAGCAGTACTTC; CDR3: CASSYSPTGNVKQYF
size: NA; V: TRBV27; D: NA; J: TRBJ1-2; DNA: TGTGCAACCGGGGGAGGGTTCTATGGCTACACCTTC; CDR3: CATGGGFYGYTF
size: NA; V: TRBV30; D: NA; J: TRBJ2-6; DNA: TGTGCCGGCAGGGGCTCTGGGGCCAACGTCCTGACTTTC; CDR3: CAGRGSGANVLTF
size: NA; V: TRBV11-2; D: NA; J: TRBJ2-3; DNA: TGTGCCAGCAGCTTATTCCTTCAGTCAGATACGCAGTATTTT; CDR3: CASSLFLQSDTQYF
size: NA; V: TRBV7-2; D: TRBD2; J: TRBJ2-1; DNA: TGTGCCAGCAGTCAGACTAGCGGGATCATTGCGAATGAGCAGTTCTTC; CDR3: CASSQTSGIIANEQFF
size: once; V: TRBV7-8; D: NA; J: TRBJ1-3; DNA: TGTGCCAGCAGCTTAGGGTCTAGTGCAGTAGGGGACACCATATATTTT; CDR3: CASSLGSSAVGDTIYF
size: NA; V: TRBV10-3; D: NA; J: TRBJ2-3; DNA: TGTGCCATCAGTGAGTCGACAAAGAGCACAGATACGCAGTATTTT; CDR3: CAISESTKSTDTQYF
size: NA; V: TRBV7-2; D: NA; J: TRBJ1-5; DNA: TGTGCCAGCAGCGAAGAGGTATGGAGTTATCAGCCCCAGCATTTT; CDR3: CASSEEVWSYQPQHF
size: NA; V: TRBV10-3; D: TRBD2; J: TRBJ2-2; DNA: TGTGCCATTCAGCGGGAGGCGTGGACCGGGGAGCTGTTTTTT; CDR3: CAIQREAWTGELFF
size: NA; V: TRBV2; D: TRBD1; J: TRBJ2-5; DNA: TGTGCCAGCAGTACCCGTCTACAGGGGAAGGGAGAGACCCAGTACTTC; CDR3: CASSTRLQGKGETQYF
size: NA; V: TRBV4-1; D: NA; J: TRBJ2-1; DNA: TGCGCCAGCAGGGAGGGCCCTGTATACAATGAGCAGTTCTTC; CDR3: CASREGPVYNEQFF
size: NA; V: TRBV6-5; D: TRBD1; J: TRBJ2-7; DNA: TGTGCCAGCAGTTTCGGACAGGGAGGAACTAAAGAGCAGTACTTC; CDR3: CASSFGQGGTKEQYF
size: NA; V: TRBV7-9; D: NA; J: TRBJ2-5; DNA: TGTGCCAGCAGGGGGGTGGGAGAGACCCAGTACTTC; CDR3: CASRGVGETQYF
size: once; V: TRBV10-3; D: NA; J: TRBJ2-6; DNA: TGTGCCATCAGTGAAGGGCGAGGAGGCGACTGGGCCAACGTCCTGACTTTC; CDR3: CAISEGRGGDWANVLTF
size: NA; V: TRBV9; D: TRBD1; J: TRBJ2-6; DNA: TGTGCCAGCAGCGCGTCTGAGGACAGGGGGCGTAGCTCTGGGGCCAACGTCCTGACTTTC; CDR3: CASSASEDRGRSSGANVLTF
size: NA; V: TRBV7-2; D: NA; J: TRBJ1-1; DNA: TGTGCCAGCAGCTTAGATCCCGACGGACGGAAAGCTTTCTTT; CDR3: CASSLDPDGRKAFF
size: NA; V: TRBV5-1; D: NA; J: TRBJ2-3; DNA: TGCGCCAGCAGCGGCCCGGGACTGAGCACAGATACGCAGTATTTT; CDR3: CASSGPGLSTDTQYF
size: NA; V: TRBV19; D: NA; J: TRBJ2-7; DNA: TGTGCCAGTAGTATTGAATTGGTCGTCGACGTCGGGTCCTACGAGCAGTACTTC; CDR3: CASSIELVVDVGSYEQYF
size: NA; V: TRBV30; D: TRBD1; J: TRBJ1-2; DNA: TGTGCCTGGGCGACAGGGGGCAACTATGGCTACACCTTC; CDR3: CAWATGGNYGYTF
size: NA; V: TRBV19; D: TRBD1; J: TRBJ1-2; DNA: TGTGCCAGTAGTGCCCGGGACAGCTGGGGCTACACCTTC; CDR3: CASSARDSWGYTF
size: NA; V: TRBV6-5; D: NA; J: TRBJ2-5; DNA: TGTGCCAGCAGGACGACCTGGGAGACCCAGTACTTC; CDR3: CASRTTWETQYF
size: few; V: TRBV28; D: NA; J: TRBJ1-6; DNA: TGTGCCAGCAGTTTGTTGAATTCACCCCTCCACTTT; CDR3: CASSLLNSPLHF
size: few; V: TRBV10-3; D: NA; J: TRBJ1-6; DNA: TGTGCCACCGCTGAGTCCGGGAATTCACCCCTCCACTTT; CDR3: CATAESGNSPLHF
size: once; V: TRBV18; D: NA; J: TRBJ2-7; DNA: TGTGCCAGCTCTCACAGTAATACCTACGAGCAGTACTTC; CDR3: CASSHSNTYEQYF
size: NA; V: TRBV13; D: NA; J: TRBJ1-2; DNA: TGTGCCAGTAAAAACGACGCGGCAGGAGCTCGCTACACCTTC; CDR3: CASKNDAAGARYTF
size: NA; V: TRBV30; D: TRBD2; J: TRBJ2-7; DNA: TGTGCCTGGTCGCTAGCGGGTGTTACGGAGCAGTACTTC; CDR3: CAWSLAGVTEQYF
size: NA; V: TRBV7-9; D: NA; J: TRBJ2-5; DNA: TGTGCCAGCAGCTTAGAAGGCAGCGGGACCCAGTACTTC; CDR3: CASSLEGSGTQYF
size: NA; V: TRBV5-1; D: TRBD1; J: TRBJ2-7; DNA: TGCGCCAGCAGGCCGACAGGGGGTCACGAGCAGTACTTC; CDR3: CASRPTGGHEQYF
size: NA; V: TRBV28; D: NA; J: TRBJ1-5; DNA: TGTGCCAGCAGTTTAGAGGTCTGGGGGCAAAGCAATCAGCCCCAGCATTTT; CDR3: CASSLEVWGQSNQPQHF